The clone carrying this T cell receptor (beta chain) was seen only a few times. Its antigen remains unidentified. Trimming cost V 6 bases and J 4 bases; bases outside gene matches: 8. The CDR3 length is 14 residues. Germline values: CDR1 MNHEY, CDR2 SMNVEV (reference sequence). These data belong to a study of cytomegalovirus exposure and HLA in healthy donors. Study at large: In a later analysis, it was reported that the roughly 120 validation repertoires had been produced on the same platform as the 550 to 850 repertoires belonging to the first cohort. Study conclusions and caveats: Specific recognition of CMV antigens was confirmed in vitro for a few chains (all CMV-associated). Most TCR sequences proved rare, with some public TCRs found in many donors.

These donors were members of the roughly 110-subject validation cohort, a group separate from the approximately 620-subject first cohort. Assay used: immunoSEQ multiplex PCR; TCRdb lists only in-frame clones, some missing. Altogether approximately 190,000 clones are present, around 80% being singletons, with the ten largest covering about an eighth. This sequence joins TRBV27 and TRBJ1-2; 7 bases are shared with TRBD1. The origin of this receptor is a woman under 40 in good health and CMV-seropositive. The specimen sequenced was PBMCs. DNA of the CDR3: TGTGCCAGCAGCACTCGACAGGGAGGCTATGGCTACACCTTC. It codes for CASSTRQGGYGYTF.